This T cell receptor (beta chain) comes out of a study of T cell changes during pregnancy in multiple sclerosis. The repertoire was sequenced with immunoSEQ multiplex PCR; TCRdb's copy has only in-frame clones and lacks some. The data contain around 130,000 clones, under 95% of them singletons. This clone was detected a few times. V was trimmed by 4 bases and J by 5 bases, leaving 14 bases between them. The CDR3 runs 14 residues. Per germline, CDR1 LNHDA and CDR2 SQIVND (reference sequence). The specimen comprised peripheral blood, sampled before pregnancy. The rearrangement uses TRBV19 and TRBJ1-1; D possibly corresponds to TRBD1 (5 bases). The sequence came from a female donor with multiple sclerosis, enrolled in a pregnancy study. Here the CDR3 reads CASSTGGTGTEAFF. CDR3 bases: TGTGCCAGTAGTACGGGGGGAACGGGGACTGAAGCTTTCTTT.